This TCR beta chain was sequenced in a study of blood T cell repertoires in COVID-19. On the study more broadly: Sample material is recorded as cDNA or gDNA derived from T cells, B-cell-depleted T cells, or PBMCs.

Adults between about 18 and 95 years of age took part from 24 US areas. Each participant's cohort was designated according to participant-reported clinical history. This CDR3 contains 15 residues. Germline V CDR1 and CDR2: SNHLY, FYNNEI. The V and J ends lost 0 bases and 2 bases respectively, with 11 bases between them. TCRdb's table, derived via immunoSEQ multiplex PCR, lists solely in-frame clones and lacks some. The top ten clones hold about 2.7% of a sample with 290,000 or so clones, 86% of them seen once. The chain joins TRBV2 to TRBJ2-7; D may be TRBD1 (5 bases). The sequence derives from a young woman who had recovered from COVID-19. The sample comprised PBMCs or T cells enriched from blood (not recorded which). The CDR3 loop reads CASSEALGPTYEQYF. The CDR3 DNA reads TGTGCCAGCAGTGAAGCGCTGGGGCCCACCTACGAGCAGTACTTC.